The T cell receptor (beta chain) under discussion was sequenced for a study of shared clonotypes between healthy human individuals. Study at large: Aged between 18 and 49, the donors were a couple of women and three men.

Notes on the study in general: Among donors, sharing of clonotypes was expected to be affected by sequencing depth.

Using 200 ng DNA, approximately 30,000 T cell genomes, the sorted-subset replicate PCRs were run. TCRdb's table, derived via immunoSEQ multiplex PCR, lists solely in-frame clones and lacks some. The repertoire holds more than 1.2 million clones, about 98.5% seen once, with approximately 0.4% in the top ten. Germline CDR1 SGHTA, CDR2 FQGTGA. CDR3 size: 15 residues. Trimming at V came to 5 bases and at J to 0 bases, leaving 2 bases not matched to a gene. Worth noting for this clone: Its antigen is undetermined.

Donors comprised healthy HIV-negative adults lacking recent acute infections or vaccinations. The chain links TRBV7-3 to TRBJ2-5; 11 bases fit TRBD2. The source of this sequence is a man aged 30-40 years in good health. The source material was naive CD4+ T cells sorted from blood. As for subset: CD45RA+ positively selected. This CDR3 reads CASSPSGRYQETQYF. CDR3 DNA: TGTGCCAGCAGCCCTAGCGGGAGGTACCAAGAGACCCAGTACTTC.